This entry features one TCR beta chain sequence. The sample belongs to a study of blood T cell repertoires in COVID-19. Study overall: T cells, B-cell-depleted T cells, or PBMCs supplied cDNA or gDNA.

Sequenced by immunoSEQ multiplex PCR; TCRdb stores in-frame clones only, minus some. The sample includes roughly 350,000 clones, 85% of them seen just once. The CDR3 has 13 amino acids. The V end lost 0 bases, the J end lost 10 bases, and 8 bases lay between the germline ends. CDR1 and CDR2 (germline): SGHRS, YFSETQ. The chain employs TRBV5-1 and TRBJ1-6; D gene uncertain. The origin of this receptor is a woman younger than 30 with acute or convalescent COVID-19. Sequencing was done on a sample of peripheral blood. In nucleotides, the CDR3 is TGCGCCAGCAGCTTGGAGAGGAAGTCACCCCTCCACTTT. It encodes CASSLERKSPLHF.